The clone carrying this TCR beta chain has only a few counts. Its cognate antigen is unknown. This sample is drawn from a study of T cells in localized non-small cell lung cancer. General study results and limits: Among the top 100 tumor clones, a median about 57 appeared in adjacent lung.

The repertoire was sequenced with immunoSEQ multiplex PCR; TCRdb's copy has only in-frame clones and lacks some. This table has several thousand clones, 25% to 35% appearing once. Germline V lookup: CDR1 SGDLS, CDR2 YYNGEE. V was shortened by 5 bases and J by 3 bases, with 11 bases between the two germline ends. The CDR3 sequence is 13 residues long. Sequenced here: lung tumor tissue, sampled before any cancer treatment. The chain uses TRBV9 and TRBJ1-2; D not resolved. The clonotype originates from a female donor of 60 years or more with stage I lung adenocarcinoma. Here the CDR3 DNA reads TGTGCCAGCAGTGTAACGGAGGACTATGGCTACACCTTC. This sequence encodes CASSVTEDYGYTF. Variable domain in full (rest from reference TRBV9 and TRBJ1-2): DSGVTQTPKHLITATGQRVTLRCSPRSGDLSVYWYQQSLDQGLQFLIQYYNGEERAKGNILERFSAQQFPDLHSELNLSSLELGDSALYFCASSVTEDYGYTFGSGTRLTVV.